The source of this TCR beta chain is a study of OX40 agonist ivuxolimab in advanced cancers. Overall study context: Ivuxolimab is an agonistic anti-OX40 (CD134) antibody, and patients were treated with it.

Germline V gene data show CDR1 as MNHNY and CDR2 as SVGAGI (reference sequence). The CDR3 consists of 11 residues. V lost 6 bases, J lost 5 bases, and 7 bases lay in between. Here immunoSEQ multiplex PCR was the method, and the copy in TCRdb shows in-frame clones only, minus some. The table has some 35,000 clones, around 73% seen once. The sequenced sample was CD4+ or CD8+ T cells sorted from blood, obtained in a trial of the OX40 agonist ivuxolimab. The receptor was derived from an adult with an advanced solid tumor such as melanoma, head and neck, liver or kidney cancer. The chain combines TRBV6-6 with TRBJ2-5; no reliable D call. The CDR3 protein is CASSYGETQYF. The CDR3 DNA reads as TGTGCCAGCAGCTACGGGGAGACCCAGTACTTC.